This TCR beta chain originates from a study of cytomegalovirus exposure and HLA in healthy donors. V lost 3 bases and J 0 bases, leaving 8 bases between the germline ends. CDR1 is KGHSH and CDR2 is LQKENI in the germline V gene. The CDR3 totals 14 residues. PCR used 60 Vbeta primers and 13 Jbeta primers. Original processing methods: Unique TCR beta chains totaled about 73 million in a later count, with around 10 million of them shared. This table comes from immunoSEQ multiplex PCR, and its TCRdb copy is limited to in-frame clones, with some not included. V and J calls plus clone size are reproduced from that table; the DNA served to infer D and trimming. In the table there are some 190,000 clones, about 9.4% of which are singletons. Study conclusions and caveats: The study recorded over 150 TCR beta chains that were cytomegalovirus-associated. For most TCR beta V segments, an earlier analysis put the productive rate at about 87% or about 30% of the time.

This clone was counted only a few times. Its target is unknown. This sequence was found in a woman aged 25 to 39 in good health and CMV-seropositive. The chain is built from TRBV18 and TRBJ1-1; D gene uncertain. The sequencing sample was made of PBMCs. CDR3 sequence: CASSPLDLNTEAFF. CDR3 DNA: TGTGCCAGCTCACCGCTTGACTTGAACACTGAAGCTTTCTTT.